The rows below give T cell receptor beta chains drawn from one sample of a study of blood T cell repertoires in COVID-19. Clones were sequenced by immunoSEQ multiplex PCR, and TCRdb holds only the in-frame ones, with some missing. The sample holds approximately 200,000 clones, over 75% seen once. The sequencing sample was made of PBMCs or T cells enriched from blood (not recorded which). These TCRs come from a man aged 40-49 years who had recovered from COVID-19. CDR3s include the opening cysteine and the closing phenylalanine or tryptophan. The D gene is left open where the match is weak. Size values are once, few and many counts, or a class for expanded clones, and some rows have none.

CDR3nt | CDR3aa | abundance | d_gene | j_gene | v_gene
TGTGCCAGCAGACTGGAGAATTCATTCTACAATGAGCAGTTCTTC | CASRLENSFYNEQFF | - | - | TRBJ2-1 | TRBV3-1/TRBV3-2
TGCGCCAGCAGCTTAACCGGGACAGGGGTTACCAATGAGCAGTTCTTC | CASSLTGTGVTNEQFF | - | TRBD1 | TRBJ2-1 | TRBV5-1
TGCGCCAGCAGCTTGGGGGACAGACAAGCTTTCTTT | CASSLGDRQAFF | - | TRBD1 | TRBJ1-1 | TRBV5-1
TGTGCCAGTACTTACCAGGTGAACACTGAAGCTTTCTTT | CASTYQVNTEAFF | - | - | TRBJ1-1 | TRBV19
TGTGCCGGGGTCCCTCGACGGACAGGAGATTCTGACACCATATATTTT | CAGVPRRTGDSDTIYF | - | TRBD1 | TRBJ1-3 | TRBV2
TGCGCCAGCAGCTCCCAGGGGGAGACCCAGTACTTC | CASSSQGETQYF | - | - | TRBJ2-5 | TRBV5-1
TGTGCCAGTAGACCCCGGGACAGGGGGCTTGGGGCCAACGTCCTGACTTTC | CASRPRDRGLGANVLTF | - | TRBD1 | TRBJ2-6 | TRBV19
TGTGCCATCAGTGAGTCACTAGCGGGGGGAGAAAAAGAGACCCAGTACTTC | CAISESLAGGEKETQYF | - | TRBD2 | TRBJ2-5 | TRBV10-3
TGTGCCAGCAGCTTGCAGGGGGCGGGCGAGACCCAGTACTTC | CASSLQGAGETQYF | - | TRBD1 | TRBJ2-5 | TRBV5-4
TGTGCCAGCACCTCCCGGGACAGGGGTAGGGAGCAGTACTTC | CASTSRDRGREQYF | - | TRBD1 | TRBJ2-7 | TRBV6-5
TGTGCCAGCTCACCGCCACAGGGGTTCCCTGAAGCTTTCTTT | CASSPPQGFPEAFF | - | TRBD1 | TRBJ1-1 | TRBV18
TGCGCCAGCAGCTTGAAAAGGGGAGGATCACCCCTCCACTTT | CASSLKRGGSPLHF | few | - | TRBJ1-6 | TRBV5-1
TGTGCCAGCAGATCAGGGAGCAATCAGCCCCAGCATTTT | CASRSGSNQPQHF | - | - | TRBJ1-5 | TRBV12-3/TRBV12-4
TGTGCCAGCAGCTTACGAGTTGGGCTAGCCGGCGAGACCCAGTACTTC | CASSLRVGLAGETQYF | - | - | TRBJ2-5 | TRBV7-7
TGTGCCAGCAGCCCTCGGACAGCCTCCGGGCCCCTCCACTTT | CASSPRTASGPLHF | - | - | TRBJ1-6 | TRBV13
TGTGCCAGTAGTCCGATAGACAGGGACACTGAAGCTTTCTTT | CASSPIDRDTEAFF | few | TRBD1 | TRBJ1-1 | TRBV19
TGTGCCACCAGTGATACGGGGGAAGTATCTCGGGAGACCCAGTACTTC | CATSDTGEVSRETQYF | - | - | TRBJ2-5 | TRBV24-1
TGTGCCAGTGGGTTCAGGGGGCTCTTTCAGCCCCAGCATTTT | CASGFRGLFQPQHF | - | TRBD1 | TRBJ1-5 | TRBV19
TGTGCCAGCAGCGCTGGGGACTACTACTCCTACAATGAGCAGTTCTTC | CASSAGDYYSYNEQFF | - | TRBD2 | TRBJ2-1 | TRBV9
TGCGCCAGCAGCCAAGGCCATGACAGGGCTAACTATGGCTACACCTTC | CASSQGHDRANYGYTF | - | TRBD1 | TRBJ1-2 | TRBV4-1
TGTGCCAGCAGTTACTCGAACAGGGTGTCAGAAGCTTTCTTT | CASSYSNRVSEAFF | - | - | TRBJ1-1 | TRBV6-5
TGTGCCAGCTCACCGGGGACAGCGAGGGCAGATACGCAGTATTTT | CASSPGTARADTQYF | - | TRBD1 | TRBJ2-3 | TRBV18
TGTGCCAGCAGTTCAGGGAATGAGCAGTTCTTC | CASSSGNEQFF | - | - | TRBJ2-1 | TRBV12-3/TRBV12-4
TGTGCCAGCAGCCCCTGGGGGGGGGCACAAGAGACCCAGTACTTC | CASSPWGGAQETQYF | - | - | TRBJ2-5 | TRBV5-6
TGTGCCAGCAGTATAGACAGGGGGCGAAATGAAAAACTGTTTTTT | CASSIDRGRNEKLFF | - | TRBD1 | TRBJ1-4 | TRBV9
TGTGCCAGCACTCACGGACGGAGCGGGGGCTACACCTTC | CASTHGRSGGYTF | - | - | TRBJ1-2 | TRBV12-3/TRBV12-4
TGTGCCAGCAGCCTAATCTACGAGCAGTACTTC | CASSLIYEQYF | - | - | TRBJ2-7 | TRBV12-3/TRBV12-4
TGTGCCAGCAGCATCGGACAGGGGGCTGGAAACACCATATATTTT | CASSIGQGAGNTIYF | - | TRBD1 | TRBJ1-3 | TRBV7-9
TGTGCCTGTGGGCCGGGGGACAGTGAAGCTTTCTTT | CACGPGDSEAFF | - | TRBD1 | TRBJ1-1 | TRBV3-1/TRBV3-2
TGTGCCAGCAGCTTGGAAAGGTTCCTGCCCCGAGGAAATTCACCCCTCCACTTT | CASSLERFLPRGNSPLHF | once | - | TRBJ1-6 | TRBV5-8
TGTGCCAGCAGTGTAAACAGGCTACACTCTGGAAACACCATATATTTT | CASSVNRLHSGNTIYF | - | - | TRBJ1-3 | TRBV27
TGCGCCAGCAGCCAAAACAGCTATAGCAATCAGCCCCAGCATTTT | CASSQNSYSNQPQHF | many | - | TRBJ1-5 | TRBV4-1
TGTGCCTGGAGTAGAGGGACTAGCGGCCCTAAGCAGTTCTTC | CAWSRGTSGPKQFF | - | TRBD2 | TRBJ2-1 | TRBV30
TGCAGCGTTGACTTCGGACTCAACTTTCGAAGGTATGGCTACACCTTC | CSVDFGLNFRRYGYTF | - | - | TRBJ1-2 | TRBV29-1
TGCGCCAGCAGTCCGAGCGGAGCGGGACTCTCCTACAATGAGCAGTTCTTC | CASSPSGAGLSYNEQFF | - | TRBD2 | TRBJ2-1 | TRBV5-1
TGTGCCAGCAGCGGGGGGACTAGCGGGATAGAGCAGTACTTC | CASSGGTSGIEQYF | - | TRBD2 | TRBJ2-7 | TRBV9
TGTGCCAGCAGCCCTGGGACAGCTTATGGCTACACCTTC | CASSPGTAYGYTF | - | TRBD1 | TRBJ1-2 | TRBV7-6
TGTGCCAGCAGTGTTCGACAGGGTCTCAATCAGCCCCAGCATTTT | CASSVRQGLNQPQHF | once | TRBD1 | TRBJ1-5 | TRBV2
TGTGCCAGCAGCCGGACAGGTCAGAATCAGCCCCAGCATTTT | CASSRTGQNQPQHF | - | TRBD1 | TRBJ1-5 | TRBV9
TGTGCCAGCAGCCATAACAGGGCCCTTCGAGATGGCTACACCTTC | CASSHNRALRDGYTF | few | - | TRBJ1-2 | TRBV5-6
TGTGCCAGCACTAAAGGGGGCGTTGAAGCTTTCTTT | CASTKGGVEAFF | - | TRBD1 | TRBJ1-1 | TRBV25-1
TGTGCCAGCAGCTCGCGGGCTGAAGCTTTCTTT | CASSSRAEAFF | few | - | TRBJ1-1 | TRBV3-1/TRBV3-2
TGTGCCAGCAGCTTAGGGACAGGGGATGGCTACACCTTC | CASSLGTGDGYTF | - | TRBD1 | TRBJ1-2 | TRBV7-3
TGTGCCAGCTCCCGAGGGGGCTCAGATGGCTACACCTTC | CASSRGGSDGYTF | - | TRBD1 | TRBJ1-2 | TRBV25-1
TGTGCCACCAGTGGGGGGGGGTTCCAGTACTTC | CATSGGGFQYF | - | TRBD2 | TRBJ2-5 | TRBV24-1
TGTGCCAGCAGCTCCTATACAGGGGCTGAAGCTTTCTTT | CASSSYTGAEAFF | - | TRBD1 | TRBJ1-1 | TRBV7-8
TGTGCCAGCAGTGCCTCCCTAGCGGGAGTACTTAATGAGCAGTTCTTC | CASSASLAGVLNEQFF | - | TRBD2 | TRBJ2-1 | TRBV6-4
TGCGCCAGCGAAAAAGGACAGGGTTTCTTCGGAGAGACCCAGTACTTC | CASEKGQGFFGETQYF | once | TRBD1 | TRBJ2-5 | TRBV5-1
TGTGCCAGTAGTATCGGTCCGAGGAGGACGGGCAATCAGCCCCAGCATTTT | CASSIGPRRTGNQPQHF | - | - | TRBJ1-5 | TRBV19
TGCGCCAGCAGCCAAGTTACAGGGAGCGTAAGGGAAAAAGGGGAGCTGTTTTTT | CASSQVTGSVREKGELFF | few | - | TRBJ2-2 | TRBV4-1
TGTGCCAGCTCACCAAATGGGGCGAACACTGAAGCTTTCTTT | CASSPNGANTEAFF | - | - | TRBJ1-1 | TRBV18
TGTGCCAGAAGCCCCACCAGTAAACCGGGACACCGCTCCTACGAGCAGTACTTC | CARSPTSKPGHRSYEQYF | - | - | TRBJ2-7 | TRBV5-3
TGTGCCAGCAGCCAAGTGGGCTCGGGGGGTGGGAATGGCTACACCTTC | CASSQVGSGGGNGYTF | - | - | TRBJ1-2 | TRBV4-2